This T cell receptor beta chain was profiled in a study of Ad26.COV2.S vaccination and SARS-CoV-2 variants. Study information: The authors gave Ad26.COV2.S intramuscularly, either once or twice 56 days apart. General study points: Whether participants received vaccine or placebo, their non-spike TCR breadth was similar.

Comment on this clone: The antigen is undetermined.

Treatment in this sample: about 20 received Ad26.COV2.S at low or high dose, single or two shots; a few received placebo; per-sample allocation not given. The investigators took samples on day 63 after the first vaccine or placebo injection. Assay used: immunoSEQ multiplex PCR; TCRdb lists only in-frame clones, some missing. The sample comprises about 370,000 clones, less than 90% of which are singletons, and roughly 3% rests with the top ten. This TCR derives from a person aged 18-65 years who received the Ad26.COV2.S COVID-19 vaccine or a placebo. The source material was peripheral blood, sampled in a trial of Ad26.COV2.S vaccine versus placebo.

The CDR3 region has the DNA TGTGCCAGCAGCGTAGGGACTAGCGGGGGGAAGGTGGAGACCCAGTACTTC. Its protein is CASSVGTSGGKVETQYF. The rearrangement uses TRBV9 and TRBJ2-5; 14 bases fit TRBD2. The CDR3 runs to 17 residues. With V trimmed by 0 bases and J by 5 bases, 6 bases remained unmatched. Per germline, CDR1 SGDLS and CDR2 YYNGEE.